The rows below give T cell receptor beta chains drawn from one sample of a study of type 1 and type 2 diabetes patients. One entry per CDR3 protein results from TCRdb running MiXCR on the multiplex PCR reads. The sample lists about 250,000 distinct CDR3 sequences; around 47% were seen once. The material sequenced was peripheral blood mononuclear cells (PBMCs). The receptors shown here come from a man younger than 35 with type 2 diabetes. Each CDR3 is given with its conserved first and last residue. D genes are given only for firm matches. A row's size may be missing; if present it is once, few, many or a size class.

D gene	V gene	J gene	clone size	CDR3 DNA	CDR3 protein
TRBD1	TRBV10-3	TRBJ2-1	few	TGTGCCATCCTCGGACAGGGAGGCAATGAGCAGTTCTTC	CAILGQGGNEQFF
.	TRBV30	TRBJ2-7	.	TGTGCCTGGAGTAGGCAGGGGATAACCGAGCAGTACTTC	CAWSRQGITEQYF
.	TRBV6-6	TRBJ1-5	.	TGTGCCAGCGCTACCGCGGACGCGGGCAATCAGCCCCAGCATTTT	CASATADAGNQPQHF
.	TRBV28	TRBJ1-1	.	TGTGCCAGTAAACAGGGATGGCACACTGAAGCTTTCTTT	CASKQGWHTEAFF
.	TRBV20-1	TRBJ1-2	.	TGCAGTGCTAGAGCGGACGGGTGGGCAGGTGGCTACACCTTC	CSARADGWAGGYTF
TRBD1	TRBV15	TRBJ2-1	.	TGTGCCACCAGCAGAGAGGGACAGGGAGCGTACAATGAGCAGTTCTTC	CATSREGQGAYNEQFF
.	TRBV10-1	TRBJ2-1	.	TGCGCCAGCAGTGACCCCGGGACCCGGCTAAATGAGCAGTTCTTC	CASSDPGTRLNEQFF
.	TRBV2	TRBJ2-7	many	TGTGCCAGCAGTGAAATTAGGGGGGAGTACGAGCAGTACTTC	CASSEIRGEYEQYF
TRBD1	TRBV2	TRBJ1-1	few	TGTGCCAGCAGCAATGACAGGGAGGGAGCTTTCTTT	CASSNDREGAFF
TRBD1	TRBV24-1	TRBJ1-6	once	TGTGCCGCCAGGGGACAGGAAAATTCACCCCTCCACTTT	CAARGQENSPLHF
TRBD2	TRBV20-1	TRBJ2-5	few	TGCAGTGCCAGTGTCGAGGCGGCGGGAGGGCCGAGAGAGACCCAGTACTTC	CSASVEAAGGPRETQYF
TRBD1	TRBV2	TRBJ2-5	many	TGTGCCAGCAGTGGAAGGGGGCGGGAAGAGACCCAGTACTTC	CASSGRGREETQYF
.	TRBV12-3/TRBV12-4	TRBJ2-2	.	TGTGCCAGCAGTTTCTGGGTCGTGGGGGGAAACACCGGGGAGCTGTTTTTT	CASSFWVVGGNTGELFF
.	TRBV7-3	TRBJ1-1	few	TGTGCCAGCAGCTTAACAGCGGGAACTGAAGCTTTCTTT	CASSLTAGTEAFF
.	TRBV29-1	TRBJ2-2	.	TGCAGCGTTGTCGACAGAGACGCCGGGGAGCTGTTTTTT	CSVVDRDAGELFF
.	TRBV7-3	TRBJ2-5	once	TGTGCCAGCAGCTACAGATGGACACTCGGAAGAGAGATCCAGTACTTC	CASSYRWTLGREIQYF
.	TRBV15	TRBJ2-3	.	TGTGCCACCAGCAGAGATGGAGGGCCCCCCACAGATACGCAGTATTTT	CATSRDGGPPTDTQYF
.	TRBV7-8	TRBJ1-1	.	TGTGCCAGCAGCTTTTTTGGGGGCATGAACACTGAAGCTTTCTTT	CASSFFGGMNTEAFF
.	TRBV7-2	TRBJ2-4	.	TGTGCCAGCAGCTTAGTGGTGGAGGGAAACATTCAGTACTTC	CASSLVVEGNIQYF
.	TRBV30	TRBJ2-7	many	TGTGCCTGGAGTGTAGCGAGGGAACCCTACGAGCAGTACTTC	CAWSVAREPYEQYF
TRBD1	TRBV19	TRBJ2-7	few	TGTGCCAGTAGAGACAGGGGGCGCTTGGACGAGCAGTACTTC	CASRDRGRLDEQYF
.	TRBV15	TRBJ2-7	few	TGTGCCACCAGCAGAGATCTGGGCAACCTCTACGAGCAGTACTTC	CATSRDLGNLYEQYF
TRBD1	TRBV5-1	TRBJ1-2	few	TGCGCCAGCAGCTTGGGTGACAGGGATGCGGTTCGAGGCTACACCTTC	CASSLGDRDAVRGYTF
TRBD1	TRBV20-1	TRBJ2-2	.	TGCAGTGCTAGGTCGGACAGGGATCCCGGGGAGCTGTTTTTT	CSARSDRDPGELFF
.	TRBV2	TRBJ1-6	many	TGTGCCAGCAGTGCTGGTTCACCCCTCCACTTT	CASSAGSPLHF
TRBD2	TRBV19	TRBJ2-2	few	TGTGCCAGTAGTTCCACGACCGGGACTACCTACACCGGGGAGCTGTTTTTT	CASSSTTGTTYTGELFF
.	TRBV9	TRBJ1-1	.	TGTGCCAGCACCGTTCAATCGGAGAACAGGTTGGACACTGAAGCTTTCTTT	CASTVQSENRLDTEAFF
.	TRBV25-1	TRBJ2-1	many	TGTGCCAGCAGTGAACCCGCCGCCAGGGGGGAGGATGAGCAGTTCTTC	CASSEPAARGEDEQFF
.	TRBV6-5	TRBJ1-1	.	TGTGCCGGCAGTTACGAAATTGGGTCTGAAGCTTTCTTT	CAGSYEIGSEAFF
.	TRBV10-3	TRBJ2-5	.	TGTGCCATCAGTGAGGGCAGGGGAGGAGAGACCCAGTACTTC	CAISEGRGGETQYF
.	TRBV20-1	TRBJ1-1	.	TGCAGTGCTAGACCAGTTATGAACACTGAAGCTTTCTTT	CSARPVMNTEAFF
TRBD1	TRBV2	TRBJ1-6	once	TGTGCCAGCAGCTTCGGGACAGAGAATTCACCCCTCCACTTT	CASSFGTENSPLHF
TRBD1	TRBV7-6	TRBJ1-1	few	TGTGCCAGCAGTGGACAGGGGGGCACTGAAGCTTTCTTT	CASSGQGGTEAFF
.	TRBV2	TRBJ1-2	.	TGTGCCAGCAGTGCAGGGCCGTCTAGCTATGGCTACACCTTC	CASSAGPSSYGYTF
.	TRBV19	TRBJ1-5	.	TGTGCCAGTAGTACCTACGGGAACCCGGAGAATCAGCCCCAGCATTTT	CASSTYGNPENQPQHF
.	TRBV7-2	TRBJ2-3	few	TGTGCCAGTTCAGGTAGTAGGGATACGCAGTATTTT	CASSGSRDTQYF
.	TRBV12-3/TRBV12-4	TRBJ1-1	few	TGTGCCAGCAGTCGAATGAGACAGAACACTGAAGCTTTCTTT	CASSRMRQNTEAFF
TRBD1	TRBV5-1	TRBJ1-6	.	TGCGCCAGCAGATTACAGGGGGCCGGTAATTCACCCCTCCACTTT	CASRLQGAGNSPLHF
.	TRBV30	TRBJ1-5	few	TGTGCCTGGAGTGGGGGAAAACACTATAGCAATCAGCCCCAGCATTTT	CAWSGGKHYSNQPQHF
TRBD1	TRBV12-3/TRBV12-4	TRBJ1-5	.	TGTGCCAGCAGTTTGGGACAGGGCGACAATCAGCCCCAGCATTTT	CASSLGQGDNQPQHF
.	TRBV30	TRBJ2-7	.	TGTGCCTGGAGTAGAGGACTGGACTACGAGCAGTACTTC	CAWSRGLDYEQYF
.	TRBV9	TRBJ1-6	once	TGTGCCAGCAACGAAGGGGCGAGCGGTTCACCCCTCCACTTT	CASNEGASGSPLHF
.	TRBV5-1	TRBJ1-1	.	TGCGCCAGCAGCTCTACAGGGACCACTGAAGCTTTCTTT	CASSSTGTTEAFF
TRBD1	TRBV15	TRBJ1-5	few	TGTGCCACCAGCAGGACAGGGGGCGCGGGCAATCAGCCCCAGCATTTT	CATSRTGGAGNQPQHF
.	TRBV10-3	TRBJ2-7	few	TGTGCCATCAGTGAGTCAAAGGGCTCGTCTTACGAGCAGTACTTC	CAISESKGSSYEQYF
TRBD1	TRBV10-3	TRBJ2-1	.	TGTGCCATCAGTGGAACCGGGACAGGGGGGAATGAGCAGTTCTTC	CAISGTGTGGNEQFF
.	TRBV2	TRBJ2-7	.	TGTGCCAGCAGTGAACGGGGCGGAACCTACGAGCAGTACTTC	CASSERGGTYEQYF
.	TRBV7-8	TRBJ1-2	once	TGTGCCAGCAGTTTAGGGAGAGGGGGAAGGGGCTACACCTTC	CASSLGRGGRGYTF
.	TRBV6-6	TRBJ1-6	.	TGTGCCAGCAGTTCGAAGGGGCTGGATTCACCCCTCCACTTT	CASSSKGLDSPLHF
.	TRBV7-3	TRBJ2-7	.	TGTGCCAGCAGCGTAGGACTGAACTACGAGCAGTACTTC	CASSVGLNYEQYF
TRBD1	TRBV5-5	TRBJ2-5	few	TGTGCCAGCAGCACCGAGGGGACAGGGGGCTTGGAGACCCAGTACTTC	CASSTEGTGGLETQYF
TRBD1	TRBV30	TRBJ2-3	.	TGTGCCTGCCGGACAGGGTTCACAGATACGCAGTATTTT	CACRTGFTDTQYF
.	TRBV20-1	TRBJ2-5	.	TGCAGTGCTTCCGGGGAGTACCAAGAGACCCAGTACTTC	CSASGEYQETQYF
.	TRBV7-8	TRBJ2-2	.	TGTGCCAGCAGCCTTCGGGACGGTCACGCGAACACCGGGGAGCTGTTTTTT	CASSLRDGHANTGELFF